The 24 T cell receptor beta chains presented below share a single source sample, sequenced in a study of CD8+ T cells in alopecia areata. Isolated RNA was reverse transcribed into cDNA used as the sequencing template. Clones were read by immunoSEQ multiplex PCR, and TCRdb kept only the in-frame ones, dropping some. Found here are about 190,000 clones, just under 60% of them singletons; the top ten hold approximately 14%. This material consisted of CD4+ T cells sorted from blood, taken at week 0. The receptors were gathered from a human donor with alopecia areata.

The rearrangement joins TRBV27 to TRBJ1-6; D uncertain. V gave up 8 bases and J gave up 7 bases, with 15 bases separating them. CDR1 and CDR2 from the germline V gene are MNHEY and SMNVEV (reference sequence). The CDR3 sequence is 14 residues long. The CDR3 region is CASSPMGFNSPLHF. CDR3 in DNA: TGTGCCAGCTCCCCAATGGGGTTCAATTCACCCCTCCACTTT.

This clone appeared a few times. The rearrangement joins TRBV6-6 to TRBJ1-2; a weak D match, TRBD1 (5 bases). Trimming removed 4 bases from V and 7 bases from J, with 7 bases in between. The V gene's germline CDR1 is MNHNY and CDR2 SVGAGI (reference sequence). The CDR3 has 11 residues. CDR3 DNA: TGTGCCAGCAGTTGGGGCCGTGGCTACACCTTC. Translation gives CASSWGRGYTF.

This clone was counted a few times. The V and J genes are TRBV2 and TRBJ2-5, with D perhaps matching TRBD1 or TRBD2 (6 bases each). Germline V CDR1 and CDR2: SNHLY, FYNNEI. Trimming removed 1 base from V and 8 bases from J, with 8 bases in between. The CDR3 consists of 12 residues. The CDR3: CASSEGGATQYF. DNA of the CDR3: TGTGCCAGCAGTGAAGGGGGGGCCACCCAGTACTTC.

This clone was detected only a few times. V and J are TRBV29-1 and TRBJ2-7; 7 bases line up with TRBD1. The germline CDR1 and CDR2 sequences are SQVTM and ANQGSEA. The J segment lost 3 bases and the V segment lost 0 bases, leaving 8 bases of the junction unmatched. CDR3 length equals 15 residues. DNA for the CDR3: TGCAGCGTTGAAGAACCGACAGGGAGCCTCTACGAGCAGTACTTC. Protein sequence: CSVEEPTGSLYEQYF.

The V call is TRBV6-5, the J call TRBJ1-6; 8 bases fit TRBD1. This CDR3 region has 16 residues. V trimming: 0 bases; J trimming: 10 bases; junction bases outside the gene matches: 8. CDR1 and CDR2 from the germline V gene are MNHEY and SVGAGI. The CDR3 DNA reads TGTGCCAGCAGTTACTCGGGCCAGGGGGCGAGCTCACCCCTCCACTTT. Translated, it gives CASSYSGQGASSPLHF.

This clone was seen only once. The CDR3 coding sequence is TGTGCCAGCAGGACGGACGGGACGGAGACCCAGTACTTC. Translated: CASRTDGTETQYF. The chain uses TRBV2 and TRBJ2-5; D is perhaps TRBD1 or TRBD2 (5 bases each). There are 13 residues in the CDR3. Trimming removed 6 bases at V and 5 bases at J, with 13 bases between. CDR1 SNHLY and CDR2 FYNNEI come from the germline V gene.

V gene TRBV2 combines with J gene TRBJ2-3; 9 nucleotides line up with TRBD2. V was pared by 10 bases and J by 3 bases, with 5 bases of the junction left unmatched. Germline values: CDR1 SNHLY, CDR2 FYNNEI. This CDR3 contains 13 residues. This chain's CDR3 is CANSAGGTDTQYF. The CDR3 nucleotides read TGTGCCAACTCAGCGGGGGGAACAGATACGCAGTATTTT.

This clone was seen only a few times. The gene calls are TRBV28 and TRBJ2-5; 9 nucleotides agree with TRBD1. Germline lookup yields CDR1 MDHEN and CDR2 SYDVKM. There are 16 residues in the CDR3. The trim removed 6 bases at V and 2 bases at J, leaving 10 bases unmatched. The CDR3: CASSSPAGTGQETQYF. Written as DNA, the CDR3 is TGTGCCAGCAGCTCACCGGCCGGGACAGGGCAAGAGACCCAGTACTTC.

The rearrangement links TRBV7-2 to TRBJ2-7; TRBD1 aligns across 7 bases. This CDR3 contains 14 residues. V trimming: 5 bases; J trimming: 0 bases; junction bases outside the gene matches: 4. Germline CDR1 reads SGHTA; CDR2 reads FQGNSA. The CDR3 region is CASSTGTASYEQYF. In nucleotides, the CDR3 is TGTGCCAGCAGCACCGGGACAGCCTCCTACGAGCAGTACTTC.

The CDR3 DNA reads as TGTGCCAGCAGTTTATCTAGCGTGGCCACAGATACGCAGTATTTT. This sequence encodes CASSLSSVATDTQYF. The chain is built from TRBV27 and TRBJ2-3; TRBD2 might be the D (5 bases). V gave up 0 bases and J gave up 2 bases, with 9 bases separating them. CDR1 is MNHEY and CDR2 is SMNVEV in the germline V gene (reference sequence). The CDR3 spans 15 residues.

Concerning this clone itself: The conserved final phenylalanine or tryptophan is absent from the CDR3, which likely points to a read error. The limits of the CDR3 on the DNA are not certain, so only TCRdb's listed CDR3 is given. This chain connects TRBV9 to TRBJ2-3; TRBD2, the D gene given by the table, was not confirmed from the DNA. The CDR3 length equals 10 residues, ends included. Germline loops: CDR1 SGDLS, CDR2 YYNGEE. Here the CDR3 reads CASSAPGEGP.

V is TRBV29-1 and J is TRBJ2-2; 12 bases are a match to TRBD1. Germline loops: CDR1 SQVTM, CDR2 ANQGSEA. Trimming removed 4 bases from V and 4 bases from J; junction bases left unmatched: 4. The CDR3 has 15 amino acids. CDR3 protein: CSVAPGQGATGELFF. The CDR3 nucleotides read TGCAGCGTTGCCCCGGGACAGGGGGCCACCGGGGAGCTGTTTTTT.

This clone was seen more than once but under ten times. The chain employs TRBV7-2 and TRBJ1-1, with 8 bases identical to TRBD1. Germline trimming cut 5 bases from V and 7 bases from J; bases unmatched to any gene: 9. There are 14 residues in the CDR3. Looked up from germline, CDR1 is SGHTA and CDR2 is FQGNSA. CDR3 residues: CASSPDRGRDEAFF. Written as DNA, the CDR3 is TGTGCCAGCAGCCCCGACAGGGGACGGGATGAAGCTTTCTTT.

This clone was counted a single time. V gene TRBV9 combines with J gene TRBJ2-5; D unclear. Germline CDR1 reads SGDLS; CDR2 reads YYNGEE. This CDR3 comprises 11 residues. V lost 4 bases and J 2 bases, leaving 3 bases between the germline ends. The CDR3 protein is CASSKQETQYF. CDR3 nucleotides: TGTGCCAGCAGCAAACAAGAGACCCAGTACTTC.

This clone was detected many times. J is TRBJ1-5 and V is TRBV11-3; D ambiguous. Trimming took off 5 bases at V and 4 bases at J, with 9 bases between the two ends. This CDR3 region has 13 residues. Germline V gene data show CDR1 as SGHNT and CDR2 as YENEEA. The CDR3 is CASSPAGNQPQHF. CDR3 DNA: TGTGCCAGCAGCCCCGCCGGGAATCAGCCCCAGCATTTT.

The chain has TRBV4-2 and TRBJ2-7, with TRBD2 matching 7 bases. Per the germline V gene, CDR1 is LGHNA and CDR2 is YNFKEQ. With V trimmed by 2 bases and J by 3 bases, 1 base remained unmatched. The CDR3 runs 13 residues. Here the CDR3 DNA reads TGTGCCAGCAGCCAAACGGGGGGCTACGAGCAGTACTTC. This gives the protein CASSQTGGYEQYF.

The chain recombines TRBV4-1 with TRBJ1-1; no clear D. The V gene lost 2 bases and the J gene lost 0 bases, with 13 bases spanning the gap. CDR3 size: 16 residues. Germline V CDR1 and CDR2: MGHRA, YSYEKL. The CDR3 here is CASSQPSAGMNTEAFF. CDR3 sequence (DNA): TGCGCCAGCAGCCAACCGTCCGCGGGGATGAACACTGAAGCTTTCTTT.

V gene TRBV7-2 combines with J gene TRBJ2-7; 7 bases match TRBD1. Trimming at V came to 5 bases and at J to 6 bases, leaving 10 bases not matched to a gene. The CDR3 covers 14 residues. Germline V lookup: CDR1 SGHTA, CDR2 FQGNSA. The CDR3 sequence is CASSIRQGNPEQYF. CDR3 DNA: TGTGCCAGCAGCATCCGACAGGGAAACCCCGAGCAGTACTTC.

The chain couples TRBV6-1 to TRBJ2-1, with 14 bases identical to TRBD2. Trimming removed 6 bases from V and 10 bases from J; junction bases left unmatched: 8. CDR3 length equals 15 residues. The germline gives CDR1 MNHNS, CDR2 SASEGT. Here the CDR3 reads CASSGGLAGVSEQFF. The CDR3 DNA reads TGTGCCAGCAGCGGGGGACTAGCGGGGGTCTCCGAGCAGTTCTTC.

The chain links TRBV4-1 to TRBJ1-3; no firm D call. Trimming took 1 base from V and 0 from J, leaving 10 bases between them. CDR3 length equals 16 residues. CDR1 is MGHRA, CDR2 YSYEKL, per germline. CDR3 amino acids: CASSQVIGRSGNTIYF. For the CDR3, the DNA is TGCGCCAGCAGCCAAGTTATAGGCCGCTCTGGAAACACCATATATTTT.

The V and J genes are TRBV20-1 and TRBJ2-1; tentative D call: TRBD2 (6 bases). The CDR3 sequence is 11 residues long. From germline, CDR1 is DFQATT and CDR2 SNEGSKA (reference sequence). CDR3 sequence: CSPQVGSEQFF. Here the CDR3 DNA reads TGCAGCCCTCAGGTCGGGAGTGAGCAGTTCTTC.

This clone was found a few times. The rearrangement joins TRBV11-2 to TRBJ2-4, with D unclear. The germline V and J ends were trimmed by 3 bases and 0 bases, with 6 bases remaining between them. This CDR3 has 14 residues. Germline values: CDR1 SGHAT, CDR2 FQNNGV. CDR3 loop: CASSFELAKNIQYF. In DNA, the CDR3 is TGTGCCAGCAGCTTTGAGCTAGCCAAAAACATTCAGTACTTC.

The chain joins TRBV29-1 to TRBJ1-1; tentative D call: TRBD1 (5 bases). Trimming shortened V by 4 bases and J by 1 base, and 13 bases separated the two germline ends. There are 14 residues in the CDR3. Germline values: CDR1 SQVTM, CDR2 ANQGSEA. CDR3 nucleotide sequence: TGCAGCGTTGGTGGACACTTGTCGAACACTGAAGCTTTCTTT. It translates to CSVGGHLSNTEAFF.

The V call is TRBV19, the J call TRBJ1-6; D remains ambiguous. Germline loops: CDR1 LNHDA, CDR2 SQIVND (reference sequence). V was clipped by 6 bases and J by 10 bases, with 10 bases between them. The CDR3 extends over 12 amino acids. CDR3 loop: CASSEDRSPLHF. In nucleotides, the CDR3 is TGTGCCAGTAGCGAGGATAGGTCACCCCTCCACTTT. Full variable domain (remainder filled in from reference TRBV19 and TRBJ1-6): DGGITQSPKYLFRKEGQNVTLSCEQNLNHDAMYWYRQDPGQGLRLIYYSQIVNDFQKGDIAEGYSVSREKKESFPLTVTSAQKNPTAFYLCASSEDRSPLHFGNGTRLTVT.